These T cell receptor beta chains were read from a single sample in a study of CXCR3-negative and CXCR3-positive naive CD8 T cells. TCRdb reprocessed the 5' RACE reads, with one entry per CDR3 protein and no DNA. The sample has approximately 90,000 distinct CDR3 sequences; the top ten hold 0.5% to 0.6%. Input material: naive CXCR3+ CD8+ T cells from blood. These receptors all stem from a human donor in good health. Some clones in this sample may be carry-over from other donors' samples. Both conserved end residues are part of each CDR3.

v_call: TRBV20-1; j_call: TRBJ2-2; cdr3_length: 16; cdr3_aa: CSASELAELNTGELFF
v_call: TRBV28; j_call: TRBJ1-1; cdr3_length: 17; cdr3_aa: CASSLSSYRGVSTEAFF
v_call: TRBV27; j_call: TRBJ2-4; cdr3_length: 16; cdr3_aa: CASSTRQGATGNIQYF
v_call: TRBV6-2/TRBV6-3; j_call: TRBJ2-2; cdr3_length: 17; cdr3_aa: CAGQGLAGGPNTGELFF
v_call: TRBV20-1; j_call: TRBJ2-1; cdr3_length: 15; cdr3_aa: CSASGKAFSYNEQFF
v_call: TRBV6-4; j_call: TRBJ2-1; cdr3_length: 15; cdr3_aa: CASSDSRGGHNEQFF
v_call: TRBV7-8; j_call: TRBJ2-5; cdr3_length: 12; cdr3_aa: CASRQGVETQYF
v_call: TRBV12-3/TRBV12-4; j_call: TRBJ2-3; cdr3_length: 15; cdr3_aa: CASSFSPSGVDTQYF
v_call: TRBV29-1; j_call: TRBJ1-3; cdr3_length: 13; cdr3_aa: CSVETDSGNTIYF
v_call: TRBV28; j_call: TRBJ2-1; cdr3_length: 17; cdr3_aa: CASSLRSGGRVWDEQFF
v_call: TRBV28; j_call: TRBJ2-7; cdr3_length: 16; cdr3_aa: CATTPLGEPVSYEQYF
v_call: TRBV19; j_call: TRBJ2-1; cdr3_length: 13; cdr3_aa: CASSIITANEQFF
v_call: TRBV2; j_call: TRBJ2-1; cdr3_length: 15; cdr3_aa: CASSEGWGARDEQFF
v_call: TRBV7-6; j_call: TRBJ2-3; cdr3_length: 18; cdr3_aa: CASSFLAGGQDVPDTQYF
v_call: TRBV28; j_call: TRBJ2-3; cdr3_length: 15; cdr3_aa: CASSLRAGSTDTQYF
v_call: TRBV7-9; j_call: TRBJ2-1; cdr3_length: 11; cdr3_aa: CASSWSTGQFF
v_call: TRBV4-1; j_call: TRBJ2-3; cdr3_length: 17; cdr3_aa: CASSQERVGIGTDTQYF
v_call: TRBV4-3; j_call: TRBJ2-7; cdr3_length: 15; cdr3_aa: CASSPRRGGNYEQYF
v_call: TRBV25-1; j_call: TRBJ1-1; cdr3_length: 15; cdr3_aa: CASSEYMPGNTEAFF
v_call: TRBV14; j_call: TRBJ1-2; cdr3_length: 15; cdr3_aa: CASSQDITELYGYTF
v_call: TRBV11-2; j_call: TRBJ2-5; cdr3_length: 13; cdr3_aa: CASLRAGLETQYF
v_call: TRBV7-3; j_call: TRBJ1-1; cdr3_length: 14; cdr3_aa: CASSPRGGNTEAFF
v_call: TRBV7-9; j_call: TRBJ2-1; cdr3_length: 18; cdr3_aa: CASSSNPGQGIPYNEQFF
v_call: TRBV4-1; j_call: TRBJ2-3; cdr3_length: 16; cdr3_aa: CASSEEGGAGADTQYF
v_call: TRBV4-1; j_call: TRBJ2-7; cdr3_length: 15; cdr3_aa: CASSQGADSSYEQYF
v_call: TRBV6-5; j_call: TRBJ2-7; cdr3_length: 12; cdr3_aa: CASSPLGYEQYF
v_call: TRBV28; j_call: TRBJ1-5; cdr3_length: 11; cdr3_aa: CASSSTGPQHF
v_call: TRBV6-5; j_call: TRBJ2-1; cdr3_length: 12; cdr3_aa: CASSQGYHEQFF
v_call: TRBV7-9; j_call: TRBJ2-1; cdr3_length: 13; cdr3_aa: CASSLVSYNEQFF
v_call: TRBV29-1; j_call: TRBJ2-5; cdr3_length: 14; cdr3_aa: CSVEWGQEQETQYF
v_call: TRBV7-2; j_call: TRBJ2-7; cdr3_length: 13; cdr3_aa: CASSSRGVYEQYF
v_call: TRBV11-1; j_call: TRBJ2-5; cdr3_length: 13; cdr3_aa: CASRTGVLETQYF
v_call: TRBV29-1; j_call: TRBJ1-1; cdr3_length: 12; cdr3_aa: CSGIRDRGEAFF
v_call: TRBV7-9; j_call: TRBJ2-5; cdr3_length: 14; cdr3_aa: CASSPRQGRKTQYF
v_call: TRBV28; j_call: TRBJ1-4; cdr3_length: 16; cdr3_aa: CASSFGRGTGNEKLFF
v_call: TRBV27; j_call: TRBJ2-1; cdr3_length: 15; cdr3_aa: CASSWIREVGNEQFF
v_call: TRBV28; j_call: TRBJ2-2; cdr3_length: 15; cdr3_aa: CASSTQGAGTGELFF
v_call: TRBV29-1; j_call: TRBJ2-5; cdr3_length: 13; cdr3_aa: CSVEEGSGETQYF
v_call: TRBV3-1; j_call: TRBJ2-1; cdr3_length: 14; cdr3_aa: CASSPIASGSEQFF
v_call: TRBV7-8; j_call: TRBJ2-3; cdr3_length: 14; cdr3_aa: CASSFSQQPDTQYF
v_call: TRBV20-1; j_call: TRBJ1-2; cdr3_length: 14; cdr3_aa: CSAAALGRGGGYTF
v_call: TRBV29-1; j_call: TRBJ2-2; cdr3_length: 16; cdr3_aa: CSVESAGLAGTGELFF
v_call: TRBV11-2; j_call: TRBJ2-1; cdr3_length: 14; cdr3_aa: CASSLGAWNYEQFF
v_call: TRBV7-9; j_call: TRBJ1-2; cdr3_length: 14; cdr3_aa: CASSLGQQNYGYTF
v_call: TRBV28; j_call: TRBJ1-1; cdr3_length: 15; cdr3_aa: CASSFLNVGPTEAFF
v_call: TRBV3-1; j_call: TRBJ2-7; cdr3_length: 17; cdr3_aa: CASSQAGLAGRLYEQYF
v_call: TRBV7-6; j_call: TRBJ2-7; cdr3_length: 18; cdr3_aa: CASSLGSSGGIVRNEQYF
v_call: TRBV20-1; j_call: TRBJ2-1; cdr3_length: 16; cdr3_aa: CSARDQFWREENEQFF
v_call: TRBV7-9; j_call: TRBJ1-4; cdr3_length: 14; cdr3_aa: CASSLQTQDEKLFF
v_call: TRBV28; j_call: TRBJ2-3; cdr3_length: 13; cdr3_aa: CASRKSPGDTQYF
v_call: TRBV7-6; j_call: TRBJ1-1; cdr3_length: 15; cdr3_aa: CASSLERDSYTEAFF
v_call: TRBV6-2/TRBV6-3; j_call: TRBJ1-1; cdr3_length: 13; cdr3_aa: CASSYNEDTEAFF
v_call: TRBV7-9; j_call: TRBJ2-1; cdr3_length: 14; cdr3_aa: CASSSLGTGNEQFF
v_call: TRBV28; j_call: TRBJ2-1; cdr3_length: 16; cdr3_aa: CASSLNRAGGYNEQFF
v_call: TRBV7-6; j_call: TRBJ2-4; cdr3_length: 14; cdr3_aa: CASSLAAGSDIQYF